The clone carrying this T cell receptor beta chain has more than one count but fewer than ten. The junction does not match germline at one end; this may be a read error. The source of the sample is a study of blood T cell repertoires in COVID-19. Across the whole study: From T cells, B-cell-depleted T cells, or PBMCs came the material, which was cDNA or gDNA.

Per the authors' pipeline: How many nucleated cells were present was estimated from reference gene primer amplification. Clones were read by immunoSEQ multiplex PCR, and TCRdb kept only the in-frame ones, dropping some. V and J calls plus clone size are reproduced from that table; the DNA served to infer D and trimming. The sample consists of approximately 250,000 clones, 70% to 90% of them appearing once. Living in roughly 25 US areas, the participants were between roughly 18 and 89 years of age. CDR1 ENHRY and CDR2 SYGVKD come from the germline V gene. CDR3 length: 14 amino acids. Sample: PBMCs or T cells enriched from blood (not recorded which). This TCR was recovered from a young woman with acute COVID-19. The J gene is TRBJ1-2, the V gene TRBV10-3, with D tentatively TRBD1 (6 bases). In DNA form, the CDR3 reads TGTGCCATCACTGAGAGGGAGGGGGGCTATGGCTACACCTTC. It codes for CAITEREGGYGYTF.